The clone carrying this T cell receptor beta chain has just one count. There are 15 residues in the CDR3. CDR1 and CDR2 (germline): SGHTA, FQGTGA. The V and J ends lost 5 bases and 0 bases, in that order; junction bases with no gene match: 6. Normal lung was taken at the farthest possible site, at least 3 cm from tumour. DNA was extracted from unsorted cell suspensions stored frozen. Clones were read by immunoSEQ multiplex PCR, and TCRdb kept only the in-frame ones, dropping some. The sample lists about 6,000 clones; 70% to 90% were seen once. The sample originates from a study of immune cell composition in non-small cell lung cancer.

The chain has TRBV7-3 and TRBJ2-7; 8 bases align to TRBD1. Sequenced: non-adjacent lung tissue. The sequence was collected from a human donor with non-small cell lung cancer. The CDR3 spells CASSRGQGYSYEQYF. The CDR3 DNA reads TGTGCCAGCAGCCGAGGACAGGGATACTCCTACGAGCAGTACTTC.